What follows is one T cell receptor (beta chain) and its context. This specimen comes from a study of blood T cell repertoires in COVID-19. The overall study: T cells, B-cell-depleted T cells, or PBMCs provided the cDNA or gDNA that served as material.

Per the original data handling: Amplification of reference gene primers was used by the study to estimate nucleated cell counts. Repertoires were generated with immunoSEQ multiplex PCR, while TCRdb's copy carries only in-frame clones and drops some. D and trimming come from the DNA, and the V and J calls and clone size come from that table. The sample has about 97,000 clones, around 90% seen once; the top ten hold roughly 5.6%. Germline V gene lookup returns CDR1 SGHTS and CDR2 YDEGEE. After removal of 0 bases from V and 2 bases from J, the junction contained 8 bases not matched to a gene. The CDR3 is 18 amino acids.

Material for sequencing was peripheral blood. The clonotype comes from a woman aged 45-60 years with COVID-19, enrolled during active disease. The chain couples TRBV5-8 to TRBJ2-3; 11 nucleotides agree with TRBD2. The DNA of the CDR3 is TGTGCCAGCAGCTTGGCCGGCATTAGCGGGGGGGTCACAGATACGCAGTATTTT. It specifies CASSLAGISGGVTDTQYF.